The entry below describes one T cell receptor beta chain. Germline lookup yields CDR1 SGHTA and CDR2 FQGTGA. The CDR3 runs 14 residues. Trimming removed 2 bases at V and 12 bases at J, with 19 bases between. Vbeta (60) and Jbeta (13) primers were used in the PCR. Measured with immunoSEQ multiplex PCR; TCRdb has only the in-frame clones, and not every one. Here the sample spans about 250,000 clones, roughly 80% being singletons. The data are from a study of cytomegalovirus exposure and HLA in healthy donors. Sequences were obtained from PBMCs. This receptor was identified in a girl aged 2-10 years in good health and CMV-seronegative. V gene TRBV7-3 combines with J gene TRBJ1-1; possible D gene TRBD1, 6 bases. CDR3 loop: CASSLARTAQRTFF. CDR3 nucleotides: TGTGCCAGCAGCTTAGCCCGGACAGCCCAGAGGACTTTCTTT.